A selection of T cell receptor beta chains follows, all from one sample in a study of shared clonotypes between healthy human individuals. Assay used: immunoSEQ multiplex PCR; TCRdb lists only in-frame clones, some missing. The table lists around 1,100,000 clones, approximately 77% of them singletons. Source material: memory CD4+ T cells from PBMCs. The receptors derive from a man younger than 35 in good health. Some clones in this sample may be carry-over from other donors' samples. CDR3s leave out the opening cysteine and the closing phenylalanine or tryptophan. D genes are given only for firm matches. Size values are once, few and many counts, or a class for expanded clones, and some rows have none.

clone_size d_call cdr3_length j_call v_call cdr3_aa
. . 12 . TRBV5-4 ASSPGLASYEQY
. TRBD2 14 TRBJ2-7 TRBV28 ASSTLAGSISYEQY
many TRBD1 13 TRBJ1-4 TRBV30 AWGPQTGLREKLF
. . 13 TRBJ2-7 TRBV5-1 ASSPGVQALYEQY
few . 10 TRBJ1-1 TRBV6-1 ASSAGRAEAF
. . 12 TRBJ2-7 TRBV5-4 ASSFGGISYEQY
. . 13 TRBJ2-3 TRBV5-1 ASSPQGIWTDTQY
. TRBD1 16 TRBJ1-1 TRBV10-1 ATSNMIGTEIMNTEAF
. TRBD1 11 TRBJ2-5 TRBV6-1 AGWGTGRKTQY
once TRBD1 12 TRBJ2-5 TRBV28 ASSLMGQQETQY
. TRBD1 13 TRBJ1-1 TRBV2 ASRKTGTGNTEAF
. TRBD2 14 TRBJ2-1 TRBV7-3 ASSLGGRLSYNEQL
. TRBD1 11 TRBJ1-2 TRBV28 ASSVDRGLGYT
. . 11 TRBJ1-1 TRBV6-5 ASTSRGNTEAF
. TRBD1 13 TRBJ2-5 TRBV5-4 ASSAGQGRQETQY
. TRBD1 14 TRBJ1-1 TRBV25-1 ASSGAPGQGNTEAF
. . 15 TRBJ2-3 TRBV4-3 ASSQGSGSGLGDTQY